A selection of T cell receptor beta chains follows, all from one sample in a study of T-cell reconstitution after alpha-beta-depleted transplantation in children. From the PCR reads, TCRdb called clonotypes with MiXCR, one entry per CDR3 protein. The sample has about 160,000 distinct CDR3 sequences; 8.5% to 14% are singletons. The sequenced sample was PBMCs, obtained before TCRalphabeta/CD19-depleted stem cell transplant. These receptors were collected from a boy aged 2 to 10 with acute myeloid leukemia, due to receive a stem cell transplant. CDR3s include the opening cysteine and the closing phenylalanine or tryptophan. The order of the fields is CDR3 protein, CDR3 DNA, V gene, clone size, D gene, J gene. D genes are given only for firm matches. Size is omitted from some rows. Given values are once, few, many or a class for expanded clones.

CASSPLADYNSPLHF TGTGCCAGCAGCCCCTTGGCGGACTATAATTCACCCCTCCACTTT TRBV6-1 many - TRBJ1-6
CASINSGNSPLHF TGTGCCAGCATCAACAGCGGGAATTCACCCCTCCACTTT TRBV12-3/TRBV12-4 many - TRBJ1-6
CASLGGANVLTF TGTGCCAGCCTAGGTGGGGCCAACGTCCTGACTTTC TRBV7-2 - - TRBJ2-6
CASSGGGWEAHTEAFF TGTGCCAGTAGTGGCGGAGGGTGGGAGGCGCACACTGAAGCTTTCTTT TRBV19 once - TRBJ1-1
CASSPLAQYNEQFF TGCGCCAGCAGCCCACTAGCGCAGTACAATGAGCAGTTCTTC TRBV5-1 many TRBD2 TRBJ2-1
CASSNEKLAGYTF TGTGCTAGTTCGAATGAAAAGTTGGCTGGCTACACCTTC TRBV12-5 many - TRBJ1-2
CSVHEGLADYNEQFF TGCAGCGTTCATGAGGGACTAGCGGACTACAATGAGCAGTTCTTC TRBV29-1 many TRBD2 TRBJ2-1
CASSQDWTGGADHYNEQFF TGTGCCAGCAGCCAAGATTGGACAGGGGGCGCGGACCACTACAATGAGCAGTTCTTC TRBV3-1 few TRBD1 TRBJ2-1
CASSEISGPRGTNEKLFF TGTGCCAGCAGTGAAATTTCGGGGCCCAGGGGTACTAATGAAAAACTGTTTTTT TRBV2 many - TRBJ1-4
CSVSDTTKPTQYF TGCAGCGTATCGGACACGACTAAGCCGACCCAGTACTTC TRBV29-1 - - TRBJ2-5
CASSPRTSADGEQYF TGCGCCAGCAGCCCCCGGACTAGCGCAGATGGCGAGCAGTACTTC TRBV5-1 many TRBD2 TRBJ2-7
CASSLVAGGQPSSYNEQFF TGCGCCAGCAGCTTAGTAGCGGGGGGCCAACCGAGCTCCTACAATGAGCAGTTCTTC TRBV5-1 many TRBD2 TRBJ2-1
CASSFSGPNTEAFF TGTGCCAGCAGTTTTTCTGGCCCAAACACTGAAGCTTTCTTT TRBV12-3/TRBV12-4 many - TRBJ1-1
CASRRGRWAYNEQFF TGTGCCAGCAGACGAGGGAGGTGGGCCTACAATGAGCAGTTCTTC TRBV28 many - TRBJ2-1
CASSFGGQLSVEQFF TGTGCCAGCAGTTTCGGGGGGCAGCTTTCAGTTGAGCAGTTCTTC TRBV27 many - TRBJ2-1
CASSLTAPTDTQYF TGTGCCAGCAGCTTAACGGCACCCACAGATACGCAGTATTTT TRBV7-3 many - TRBJ2-3
CASSFASGTDTQYF TGCGCCAGCAGCTTCGCTAGCGGGACAGATACGCAGTATTTT TRBV5-1 many TRBD2 TRBJ2-3
CSVLGRKYNSPLHF TGCAGTGTTCTCGGACGGAAGTATAATTCACCCCTCCACTTT TRBV20-1 - - TRBJ1-6